Described below is a single T cell receptor beta chain sequence and its context. Its antigen is undetermined. A J-beta primer mix and a sample-barcoded 5' primer were used in a second PCR of about 7 to 12 cycles. In TCRdb, the 5' RACE reads were re-called with MiXCR into one record per CDR3 protein. The table lists roughly 1,500,000 distinct CDR3 sequences, 30% to 40% of them singletons. The data derive from a study of blood T cells in healthy people across ages. Study conclusions and caveats: While age rose, TCR beta diversity per million T cells dropped in a roughly linear way. CMV status of donors was unknown, possibly confounding expanded clonotype changes.

This CDR3 is 16 amino acids long. Trimming cost V 4 bases and J 8 bases, with 20 bases left between them. Germline values: CDR1 SEHNR, CDR2 FQNEAQ (reference sequence). This chain uses TRBV7-9 with TRBJ1-4; a weak D match, TRBD1 (5 bases). The source material was blood. The TCR sequence derives from a woman in her 30s in good health. For the CDR3, the DNA is TGTGCCAGCAGCTCGTCAGGTACCGGGACGGCAGAAAAACTGTTTTTT. It is translated as CASSSSGTGTAEKLFF.